The 8 T cell receptor beta chains listed next were all sequenced from one sample in a study of cytomegalovirus exposure and HLA in healthy donors. PCR primers comprised 60 Vbeta and 13 Jbeta primers. TCRdb's copy holds only in-frame clones and misses some; the assay was immunoSEQ multiplex PCR. Of 130,000 to 150,000 clones listed, about four fifths are singletons. The specimen was PBMCs. These TCRs come from a man aged 40-50 years in good health and CMV-seronegative.

The chain uses TRBV15 and TRBJ1-6, with TRBD1 as a possible D gene (6 bases). The CDR3 consists of 13 residues. CDR1 is LNHNV, CDR2 YYDKDF, per germline (reference sequence). Trimming took off 3 bases at V and 9 bases at J, with 9 bases between the two ends. The CDR3 loop is CATSREGGSPLHF. DNA for the CDR3: TGTGCCACCAGCAGGGAAGGGGGTTCACCCCTCCACTTT.

The chain uses TRBV5-4 and TRBJ1-3; perhaps TRBD1 as D (5 bases). The V and J ends lost 0 bases and 1 base respectively, with 5 bases between them. Germline V gene lookup returns CDR1 SGHNT and CDR2 YYREEE (reference sequence). The CDR3 spans 14 residues. Written as DNA, the CDR3 is TGTGCCAGCAGCTTGGCAGGGTCTGGAAACACCATATATTTT. Translation gives CASSLAGSGNTIYF.

The chain couples TRBV15 to TRBJ2-3; 8 nucleotides line up with TRBD1. CDR3 length: 16 amino acids. V shed 0 bases and J 5 bases; nucleotides not matched to a gene: 7. Germline-derived CDR1 and CDR2 are LNHNV and YYDKDF (reference sequence). CDR3 sequence (DNA): TGTGCCACCAGCAGAGATCGGCAGGGGGCTTTAGATACGCAGTATTTT. Encoded protein: CATSRDRQGALDTQYF.

This clone came up once. The rearrangement uses TRBV4-1 and TRBJ2-7, with 7 nucleotides matching TRBD1. From germline, CDR1 is MGHRA and CDR2 YSYEKL. V shed 0 bases, J shed 0 bases, and the junction held 2 bases outside the gene matches. The CDR3 has 15 residues. CDR3 coding DNA: TGCGCCAGCAGCCAAGAACCAGGGGGCTCCTACGAGCAGTACTTC. It yields the protein CASSQEPGGSYEQYF.

The chain carries TRBV7-9 and TRBJ1-4, with unresolved D. The CDR3 consists of 17 residues. Germline CDR1 SEHNR, CDR2 FQNEAQ (reference sequence). Trimming removed 1 base from V and 5 bases from J, with 17 bases in between. The CDR3 coding sequence is TGTGCCAGCAGCTTAGTAGCGGGCCCCGACGTCAATGAAAAACTGTTTTTT. Translated, it gives CASSLVAGPDVNEKLFF.

Notes on this clone: A much larger clone lies a single base off, so this may be a read error. The V call is TRBV18, the J call TRBJ1-1; D is possibly TRBD1 (5 bases). CDR3 size: 16 residues. The germline CDR1 and CDR2 sequences are KGHSH and LQKENI. CDR3 bases: TGTGCCAGCTCACCACGGCAGGGTGGAGGAGGGACTGAACCTTTCTTT. This translates into CASSPRQGGGGTEPFF. Full variable domain (rest looked up from reference TRBV18 and TRBJ1-1): NAGVMQNPRHLVRRRGQEARLRCSPMKGHSHVYWYRQLPEEGLKFMVYLQKENIIDESGMPKERFSAEFPKEGPSILRIQQVVRGDSAAYFCASSPRQGGGGTEPFFGQGTRLTVV.

V is TRBV25-1 and J is TRBJ1-1; 7 nucleotides line up with TRBD1. V shed 4 bases and J 1 base; nucleotides not matched to a gene: 6. The CDR3 spans 15 residues. Germline CDR1 is MGHDK and CDR2 is SYGVNS. DNA of the CDR3: TGTGCCAGCAGTGCCTCTCCAGGGGGGAACACTGAAGCTTTCTTT. Residues: CASSASPGGNTEAFF.

This chain connects TRBV19 to TRBJ2-2, with 9 bases fitting TRBD2. The CDR3 runs to 18 residues. The V segment lost 3 bases and the J segment 3 bases; nucleotides outside the gene matches: 11. Germline-derived CDR1 and CDR2 are LNHDA and SQIVND (reference sequence). The CDR3 DNA is TGTGCCAGTAGTATGTCTAGGCGGGGGGGCCGAGACACCGGGGAGCTGTTTTTT. This encodes CASSMSRRGGRDTGELFF. Full variable domain (remainder filled in from reference TRBV19 and TRBJ2-2): DGGITQSPKYLFRKEGQNVTLSCEQNLNHDAMYWYRQDPGQGLRLIYYSQIVNDFQKGDIAEGYSVSREKKESFPLTVTSAQKNPTAFYLCASSMSRRGGRDTGELFFGEGSRLTVL.